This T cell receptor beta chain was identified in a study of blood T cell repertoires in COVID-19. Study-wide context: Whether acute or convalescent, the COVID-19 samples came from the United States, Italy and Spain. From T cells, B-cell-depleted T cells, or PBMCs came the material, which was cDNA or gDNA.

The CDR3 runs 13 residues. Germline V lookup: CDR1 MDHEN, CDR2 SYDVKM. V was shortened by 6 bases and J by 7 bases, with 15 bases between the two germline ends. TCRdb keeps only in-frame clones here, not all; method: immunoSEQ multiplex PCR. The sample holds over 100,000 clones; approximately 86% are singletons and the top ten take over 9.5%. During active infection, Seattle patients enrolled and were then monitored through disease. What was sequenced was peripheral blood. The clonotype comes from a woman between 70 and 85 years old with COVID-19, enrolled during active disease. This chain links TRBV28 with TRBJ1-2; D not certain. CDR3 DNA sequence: TGTGCCAGCAGCAGCAGGCCGGATAGTGGCTACACCTTC. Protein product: CASSSRPDSGYTF.